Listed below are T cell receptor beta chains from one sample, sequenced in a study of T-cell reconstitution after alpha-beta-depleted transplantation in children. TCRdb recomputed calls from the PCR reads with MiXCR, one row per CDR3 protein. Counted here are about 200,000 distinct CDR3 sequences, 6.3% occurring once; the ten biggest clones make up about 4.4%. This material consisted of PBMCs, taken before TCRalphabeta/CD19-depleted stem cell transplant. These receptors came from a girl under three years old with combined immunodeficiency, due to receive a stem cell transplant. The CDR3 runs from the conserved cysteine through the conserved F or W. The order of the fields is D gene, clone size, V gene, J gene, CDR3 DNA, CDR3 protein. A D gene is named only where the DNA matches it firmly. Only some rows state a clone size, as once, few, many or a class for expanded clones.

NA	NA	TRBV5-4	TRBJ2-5	TGTGCCAGCAGCTTGGGACAGCTGGAGACCCAGTACTTC	CASSLGQLETQYF
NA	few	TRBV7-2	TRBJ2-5	TGTGCCAGCAGTTTTCACCCAGGGGGAGGAGAGACCCAGTACTTC	CASSFHPGGGETQYF
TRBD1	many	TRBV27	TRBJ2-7	TGTGCCAGCAGTCCCGGGACAGGGACCCACGAGCAGTACTTC	CASSPGTGTHEQYF
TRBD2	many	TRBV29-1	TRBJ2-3	TGCAGCGCCGCCCCCGGGAGGGCCACAGATACGCAGTATTTT	CSAAPGRATDTQYF
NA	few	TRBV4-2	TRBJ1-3	TGTGCCAGCAGCCAACGCACAGGGAAGGGTGGAAACACCATATATTTT	CASSQRTGKGGNTIYF
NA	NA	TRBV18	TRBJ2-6	TGTGCCAGCTCACCCTTAGGACAAGGACTGCCTTTAAGAAACTCTGGGGCCAACGTCCTGACTTTC	CASSPLGQGLPLRNSGANVLTF
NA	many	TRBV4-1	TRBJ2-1	TGCGCCAGCAGCCAAGAACGAGGGGGGTCTGGTAATGAGCAGTTCTTC	CASSQERGGSGNEQFF
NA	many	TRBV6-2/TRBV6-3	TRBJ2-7	TGTGCCAGCAGACAGGTCTACGAGCAGTACTTC	CASRQVYEQYF
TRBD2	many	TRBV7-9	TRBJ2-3	TGTGCCAGCAGCTCGACTAGCGGGGAAGACACAGATACGCAGTATTTT	CASSSTSGEDTDTQYF
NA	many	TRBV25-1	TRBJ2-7	TGTGCCAGCAGTGCTGGACCCTACGAGCAGTACTTC	CASSAGPYEQYF
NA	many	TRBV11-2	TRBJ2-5	TGTGCCAGCAGTACAGGGGAGGGAGAGACCCAGTACTTC	CASSTGEGETQYF
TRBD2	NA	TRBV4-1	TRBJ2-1	TGCGCCAGCAGCCAAGGGGCGGGGGGGATGGACAATGAGCAGTTCTTC	CASSQGAGGMDNEQFF
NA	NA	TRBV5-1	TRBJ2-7	TGCGCCAGCAGCCCTCCGGGGACAACCTACGAGCAGTACTTC	CASSPPGTTYEQYF
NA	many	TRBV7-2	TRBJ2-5	TGTGCCAGCAGCTTACTAGCGTACGGTGGAGAGACCCAGTACTTC	CASSLLAYGGETQYF
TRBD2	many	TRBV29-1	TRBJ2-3	TGCAGCGTTGATGGCGGGAGTGGGTCAGATACGCAGTATTTT	CSVDGGSGSDTQYF
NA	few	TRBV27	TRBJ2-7	TGTGCCAGCAGCTTGAAACCTCCAGGCAGGGCTTTCTACGAGCAGTACTTC	CASSLKPPGRAFYEQYF
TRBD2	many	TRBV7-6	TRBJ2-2	TGTGCCAGCAGCCGCAGGGGGCTAGCGGGGGGTACCGGGGAGCTGTTTTTT	CASSRRGLAGGTGELFF
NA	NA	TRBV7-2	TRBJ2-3	TGTGCCAGCAGCCCCCAATGGAGGGTCCGCACAGATACGCAGTATTTT	CASSPQWRVRTDTQYF
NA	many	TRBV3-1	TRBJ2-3	TGTGCCAGCAGCCAAGTTAGCTGGAGCCAACCTAGCACAGATACGCAGTATTTT	CASSQVSWSQPSTDTQYF
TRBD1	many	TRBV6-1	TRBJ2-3	TGTGCCAGCAGTGGCCGACAGGGGTCTTACACAGATACGCAGTATTTT	CASSGRQGSYTDTQYF
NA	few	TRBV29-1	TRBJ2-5	TGCAGCGTTGCTCACGAGACCCAGTACTTC	CSVAHETQYF
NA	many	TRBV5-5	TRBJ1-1	TGTGCCAGCAGCTTGATTGGGTGGGGGAACACTGAAGCTTTCTTT	CASSLIGWGNTEAFF
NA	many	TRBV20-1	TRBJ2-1	TGCAGTGCTAGAGATCGGGCTGGCGGGCAGTACAATGAGCAGTTCTTC	CSARDRAGGQYNEQFF
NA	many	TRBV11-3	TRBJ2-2	TGTGCCAGCAGCTTCGCCCGGGGGAACACCGGGGAGCTGTTTTTT	CASSFARGNTGELFF
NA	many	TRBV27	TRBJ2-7	TGTGCCAGCAGTGACCGAGACATGCACGGGGGCGAGCAGTACTTC	CASSDRDMHGGEQYF
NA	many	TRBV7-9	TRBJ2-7	TGTGCCAGCAGCTTGGAGCGGCTCTACGAGCAGTACTTC	CASSLERLYEQYF
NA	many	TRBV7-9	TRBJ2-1	TGTGCCAGCAGCTCCCCTTCTTCAGTCTCCTACAATGAGCAGTTCTTC	CASSSPSSVSYNEQFF
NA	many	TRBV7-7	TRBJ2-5	TGTGCCAGCAGCTTAGCGCCCACGGTCCAAGAGACCCAGTACTTC	CASSLAPTVQETQYF
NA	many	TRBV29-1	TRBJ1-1	TGCAGCGTTGGTCCCTCCAAGACAACTGAAGCTTTCTTT	CSVGPSKTTEAFF
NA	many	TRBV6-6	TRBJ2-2	TGTGCCAGCAGTTATGTGGTCGGGGAGCTGTTTTTT	CASSYVVGELFF
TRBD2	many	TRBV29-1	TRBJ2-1	TGCAGCGTTGCCGGACTAGCGGCTTACAATGAGCAGTTCTTC	CSVAGLAAYNEQFF
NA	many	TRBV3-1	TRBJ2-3	TGTGCCAGCAGCCAAGTTTTGGATACGCAGTATTTT	CASSQVLDTQYF